This T cell receptor (beta chain) was observed in a study of metastatic and nonmetastatic thyroid tumors. Whole-study context: Repertoire comparison spanned blood and tumor or nodule tissue of malignant and benign thyroid patients. Study results and limitations: The study reportedly found significantly higher TCR beta diversity in malignant thyroid tumors than benign nodules, in blood and tumor.

Original data processing: Construction of a distant-metastasis classifier for papillary thyroid cancer relied on CDR3 differences across clinicopathological groups. TCRdb re-called clones via MiXCR from the PCR reads. The V and J calls reflect TCRdb's pipeline rather than the authors' work. Here the sample spans tens of thousands of clones, 15% to 20% being singletons. Not a single patient had been given any form of treatment at any point before undergoing thyroid surgery. The V and J ends lost 3 bases and 5 bases respectively, with 19 bases between them. Germline CDR1 DFQATT, CDR2 SNEGSKA (reference sequence). This CDR3 contains 16 residues. This clone has more than one count but fewer than ten. As yet, its antigen is unknown.

The sequence was collected from a male donor with papillary thyroid cancer or a benign thyroid nodule (not recorded which). Some clones in this sample may be carry-over from other donors' samples. Sequenced input: blood. This sequence joins TRBV20-1 and TRBJ1-4; D is undetermined. The CDR3: CSARSSYGRWNEKLFF. CDR3 bases: TGCAGTGCTAGGTCAAGCTATGGACGGTGGAATGAAAAACTGTTTTTT.